The 5 T cell receptor beta chains below all came from one sample that was sequenced in a study of cytomegalovirus exposure and HLA in healthy donors (dated by TCRdb to the late 2010s). Receptor amplification or capture employed the immunoSEQ multiplex PCR assay. TCRdb took over this immuneACCESS table, retaining in-frame rearrangements with V and J assigned. Such tables are incomplete; in checked studies, under half of the missing clones stem from an unresolved V gene, and the remainder is unexplained. The sample yields roughly 130,000 clones; approximately 84% were counted once. Almost 1.5% of the sample is held by the ten biggest clonotypes. Sequencing was done on a sample of PBMCs. The receptors were sampled from a woman in her thirties in good health and CMV-seronegative.

The rearrangement joins TRBV6-5 to TRBJ2-7; tentatively, D is TRBD1 (5 bases). The CDR3 has 15 amino acids. Germline V CDR1 and CDR2: MNHEY, SVGAGI. V lost 0 bases and J lost 3, with 12 bases in between. This CDR3 is CASSYSPNRFYEQYF. DNA of the CDR3: TGTGCCAGCAGTTACTCACCAAACAGGTTCTACGAGCAGTACTTC.

This rearrangement joins TRBV9 to TRBJ2-5; 15 nucleotides match TRBD2. This CDR3 comprises 17 residues. Germline lookup yields CDR1 SGDLS and CDR2 YYNGEE. The trim removed 2 bases at V and 1 base at J, leaving 3 bases unmatched. The CDR3 protein is CASSVGTSGGLQETQYF. CDR3 nucleotide sequence: TGTGCCAGCAGCGTGGGGACTAGCGGGGGGCTCCAAGAGACCCAGTACTTC.

The chain recombines TRBV9 with TRBJ1-2; tentative D call: TRBD1 (5 bases). Germline CDR1 SGDLS, CDR2 YYNGEE. V was pared by 6 bases and J by 8 bases, with 20 bases between. This CDR3 region has 14 residues. DNA of the CDR3: TGTGCCAGCACCCCAGGGAATTCCGATAGCGGCTACACCTTC. Translated: CASTPGNSDSGYTF.

The gene calls are TRBV2 and TRBJ1-1, with 7 bases lining up with TRBD1. Per the germline V gene, CDR1 is SNHLY and CDR2 is FYNNEI. The length of the CDR3 is 13 residues. V shed 5 bases, J shed 3 bases, and the junction held 3 bases outside the gene matches. The CDR3 spells CASSKDRDTEAFF. The CDR3 nucleotides read TGTGCCAGCAGTAAAGACAGGGACACTGAAGCTTTCTTT.

Comment on this clone: Other DNA sequences within the sample encode an identical CDR3. This CDR3 is CASSLAGGGSYEQYF. In DNA, the CDR3 is TGCGCCAGCAGCTTGGCCGGGGGGGGTAGCTACGAGCAGTACTTC. The chain joins TRBV5-1 to TRBJ2-7; 8 bases are shared with TRBD2. J gave up 3 bases and V 0 bases, and 5 bases lay outside the gene matches. The CDR3 runs 15 residues. Germline V gene data show CDR1 as SGHRS and CDR2 as YFSETQ.